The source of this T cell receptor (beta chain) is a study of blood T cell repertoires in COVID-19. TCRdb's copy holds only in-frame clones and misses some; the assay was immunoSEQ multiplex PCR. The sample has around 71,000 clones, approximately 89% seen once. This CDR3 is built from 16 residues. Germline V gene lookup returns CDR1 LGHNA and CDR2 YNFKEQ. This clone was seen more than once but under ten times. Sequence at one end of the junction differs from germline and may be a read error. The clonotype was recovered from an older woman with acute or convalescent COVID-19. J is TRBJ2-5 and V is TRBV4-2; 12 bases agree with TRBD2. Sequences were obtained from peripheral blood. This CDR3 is CASSQDTTSGRRHLNF. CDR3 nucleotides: TGTGCCAGCAGCCAAGATACTACTAGCGGGAGGCGACATCTCAACTTC.